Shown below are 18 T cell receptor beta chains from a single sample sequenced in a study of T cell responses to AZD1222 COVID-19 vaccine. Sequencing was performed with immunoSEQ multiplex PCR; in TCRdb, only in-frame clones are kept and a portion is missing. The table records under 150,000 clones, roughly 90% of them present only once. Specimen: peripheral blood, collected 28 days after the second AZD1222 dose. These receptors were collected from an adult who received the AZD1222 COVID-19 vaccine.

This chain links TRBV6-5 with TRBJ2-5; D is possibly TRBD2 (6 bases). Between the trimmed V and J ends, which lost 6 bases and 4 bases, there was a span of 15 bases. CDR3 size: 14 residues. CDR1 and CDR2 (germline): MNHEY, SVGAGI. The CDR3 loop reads CASREGLRGETQYF. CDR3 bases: TGTGCCAGCAGGGAGGGGTTGCGTGGAGAGACCCAGTACTTC.

The CDR3 DNA reads TGTGCCAGCAGTTTAAGCTTCGGGCAGACCAATTCACCCCTCCACTTT. Its protein product is CASSLSFGQTNSPLHF. This chain links TRBV28 with TRBJ1-6; D is undetermined. Trimming took 2 bases from V and 7 from J, leaving 15 bases between them. The germline CDR1 and CDR2 sequences are MDHEN and SYDVKM. The CDR3 loop spans 16 amino acids.

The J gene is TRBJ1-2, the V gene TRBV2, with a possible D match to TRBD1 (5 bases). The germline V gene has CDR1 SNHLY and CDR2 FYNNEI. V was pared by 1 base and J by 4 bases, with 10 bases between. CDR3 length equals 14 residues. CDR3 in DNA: TGTGCCAGCAGTGAAGGGCTCGGGGGCTATGGCTACACCTTC. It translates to CASSEGLGGYGYTF.

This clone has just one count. The CDR3 is CAWSEGGVYEQYF. The CDR3 DNA is TGTGCCTGGAGTGAGGGGGGGGTCTACGAGCAGTACTTC. This chain links TRBV30 with TRBJ2-7, with a possible D match to TRBD2 (7 bases). CDR3 length equals 13 residues. V lost 1 base to trimming and J lost 3 bases, with 10 bases between them. CDR1 and CDR2 from the germline V gene are GTSNPN and SVGIG (reference sequence). The whole variable domain, filled in from reference TRBV30 and TRBJ2-7, reads SQTIHQWPATLVQPVGSPLSLECTVEGTSNPNLYWYRQAAGRGLQLLFYSVGIGQISSEVPQNLSASRPQDRQFILSSKKLLLSDSGFYLCAWSEGGVYEQYFGPGTRLTVT.

In DNA form, the CDR3 reads TGTGCCAGCAGCCTCAGGACAGGCAGCTCCTATAATTCACCCCTCCACTTT. It encodes CASSLRTGSSYNSPLHF. This chain links TRBV14 with TRBJ1-6; 7 bases map to TRBD1. The CDR3 sequence is 17 residues long. The J segment lost 0 bases and the V segment lost 4 bases, leaving 6 bases of the junction unmatched. Germline V gene data show CDR1 as SGHDN and CDR2 as FVKESK.

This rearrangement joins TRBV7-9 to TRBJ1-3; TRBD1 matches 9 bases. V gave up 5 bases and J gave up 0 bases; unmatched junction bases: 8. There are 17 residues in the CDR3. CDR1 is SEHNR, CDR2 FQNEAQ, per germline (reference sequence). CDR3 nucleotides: TGTGCCAGCAGCCATAGACAGGGGGGATTCTCTGGAAACACCATATATTTT. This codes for CASSHRQGGFSGNTIYF.

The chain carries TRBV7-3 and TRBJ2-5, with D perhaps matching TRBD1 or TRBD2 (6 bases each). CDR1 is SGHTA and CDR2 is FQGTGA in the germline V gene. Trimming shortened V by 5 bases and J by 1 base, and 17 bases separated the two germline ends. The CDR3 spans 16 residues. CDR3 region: CASSPEGGLFQETQYF. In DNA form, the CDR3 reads TGTGCCAGCAGCCCGGAAGGGGGGCTATTCCAAGAGACCCAGTACTTC.

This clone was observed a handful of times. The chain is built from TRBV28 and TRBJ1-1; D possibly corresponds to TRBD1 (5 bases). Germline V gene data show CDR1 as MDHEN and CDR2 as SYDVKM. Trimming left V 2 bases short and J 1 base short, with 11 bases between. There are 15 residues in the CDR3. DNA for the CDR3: TGTGCCAGCAGTTTACCCTCCGGGGGGAACACTGAAGCTTTCTTT. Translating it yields CASSLPSGGNTEAFF.

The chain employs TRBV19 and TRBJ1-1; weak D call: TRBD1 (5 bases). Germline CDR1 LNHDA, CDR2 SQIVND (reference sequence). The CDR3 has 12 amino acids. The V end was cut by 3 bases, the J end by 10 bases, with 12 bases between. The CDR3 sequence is CASSIRDSRAFF. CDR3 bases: TGTGCCAGTAGTATCCGGGACTCGAGAGCTTTCTTT.

The CDR3 loop reads CASALATHEQYF. The CDR3 nucleotides are TGTGCCAGCGCACTAGCTACCCACGAGCAGTACTTC. V gene TRBV3-1 (or the pseudogene TRBV3-2) combines with J gene TRBJ2-7; the D gene is possibly TRBD2 (6 bases). CDR3 length equals 12 residues. The germline V gene encodes CDR1 LGHDT and CDR2 YNNKEL (reference sequence). Trimming cost V 8 bases and J 5 bases, with 13 bases left between them.

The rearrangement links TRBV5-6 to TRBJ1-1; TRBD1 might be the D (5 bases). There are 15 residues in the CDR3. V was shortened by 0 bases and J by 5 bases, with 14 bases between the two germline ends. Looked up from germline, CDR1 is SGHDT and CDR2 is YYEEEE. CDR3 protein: CASSLEMGGRTEAFF. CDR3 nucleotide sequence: TGTGCCAGCAGCTTGGAGATGGGGGGGAGAACTGAAGCTTTCTTT.

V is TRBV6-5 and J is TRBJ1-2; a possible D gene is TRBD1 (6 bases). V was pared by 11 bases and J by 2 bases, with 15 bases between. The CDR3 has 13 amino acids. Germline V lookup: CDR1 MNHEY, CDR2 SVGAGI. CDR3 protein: CAVTRGANYGYTF. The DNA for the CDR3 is TGTGCCGTCACGAGGGGGGCCAACTATGGCTACACCTTC.

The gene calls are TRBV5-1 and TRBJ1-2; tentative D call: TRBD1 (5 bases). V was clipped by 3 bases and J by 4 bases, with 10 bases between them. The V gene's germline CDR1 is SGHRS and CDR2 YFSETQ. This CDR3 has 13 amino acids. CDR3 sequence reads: CASSSDTGYGYTF. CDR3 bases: TGCGCCAGCAGCTCGGACACCGGCTATGGCTACACCTTC.

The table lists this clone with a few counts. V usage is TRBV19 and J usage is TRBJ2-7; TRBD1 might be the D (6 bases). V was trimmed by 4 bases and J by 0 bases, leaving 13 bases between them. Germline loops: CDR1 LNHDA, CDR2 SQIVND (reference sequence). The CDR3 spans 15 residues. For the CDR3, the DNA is TGTGCCAGTAGTAAAACAGGGTCCAGCTCCTACGAGCAGTACTTC. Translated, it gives CASSKTGSSSYEQYF.

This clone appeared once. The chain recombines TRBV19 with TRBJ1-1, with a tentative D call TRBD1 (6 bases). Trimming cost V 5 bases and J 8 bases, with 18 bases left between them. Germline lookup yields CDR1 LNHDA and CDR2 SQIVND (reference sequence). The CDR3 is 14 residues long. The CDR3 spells CASSASGTGGEAFF. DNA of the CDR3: TGTGCCAGTAGTGCTTCCGGGACGGGGGGCGAAGCTTTCTTT.

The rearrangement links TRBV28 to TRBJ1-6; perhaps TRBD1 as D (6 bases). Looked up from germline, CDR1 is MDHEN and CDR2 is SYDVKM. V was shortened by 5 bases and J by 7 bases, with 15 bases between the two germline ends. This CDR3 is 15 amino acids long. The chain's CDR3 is CASSGAGVQNSPLHF. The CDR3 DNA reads TGTGCCAGCAGTGGAGCAGGGGTTCAGAATTCACCCCTCCACTTT.

DNA for the CDR3: TGTGCCATCCGGGCAGATAGCACAGATACGCAGTATTTT. Its protein product is CAIRADSTDTQYF. The chain combines TRBV10-3 with TRBJ2-3; no definite D call. The CDR3 covers 13 residues. Germline loops: CDR1 ENHRY, CDR2 SYGVKD. V lost 8 bases and J lost 0, with 9 bases in between.

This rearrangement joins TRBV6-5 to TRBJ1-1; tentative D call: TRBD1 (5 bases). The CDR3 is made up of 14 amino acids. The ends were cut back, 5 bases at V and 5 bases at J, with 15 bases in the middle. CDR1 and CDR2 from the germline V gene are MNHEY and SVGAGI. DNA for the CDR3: TGTGCCAGCAGTAGGGACGGGAGGAGGACTGAAGCTTTCTTT. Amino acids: CASSRDGRRTEAFF.